This T cell receptor (beta chain) was captured in a study of T cells in tuberculosis. Across the study: This South African cohort compared adolescents with or without latent tuberculosis against adults with active tuberculosis. Study-wide findings and caveats: Smaller distances to GMM-specific TCRs suggested their expansion in active tuberculosis.

On this clone itself: The antigen is not known.

Only in-frame clones appear in the TCRdb table, and some are missing; sequencing was by immunoSEQ multiplex PCR. The table has 35,000 to 40,000 clones, about 94% seen once. The length of the CDR3 is 15 residues. Germline V gives CDR1 MNHEY, CDR2 SVGAGI. Trimming removed 6 bases from V and 6 bases from J, with 21 bases in between. The chain joins TRBV6-5 to TRBJ2-7; the D gene is possibly TRBD2 (7 bases). The sequence derives from a donor aged 5-35 years with latent tuberculosis or without tuberculosis infection. Some clones in this sample may be carry-over from other donors' samples. The specimen was PBMCs. The CDR3 loop reads CASSSGARTVGEQYV. The CDR3 DNA reads as TGTGCCAGCAGCAGCGGGGCAAGGACAGTCGGCGAGCAGTACGTC.